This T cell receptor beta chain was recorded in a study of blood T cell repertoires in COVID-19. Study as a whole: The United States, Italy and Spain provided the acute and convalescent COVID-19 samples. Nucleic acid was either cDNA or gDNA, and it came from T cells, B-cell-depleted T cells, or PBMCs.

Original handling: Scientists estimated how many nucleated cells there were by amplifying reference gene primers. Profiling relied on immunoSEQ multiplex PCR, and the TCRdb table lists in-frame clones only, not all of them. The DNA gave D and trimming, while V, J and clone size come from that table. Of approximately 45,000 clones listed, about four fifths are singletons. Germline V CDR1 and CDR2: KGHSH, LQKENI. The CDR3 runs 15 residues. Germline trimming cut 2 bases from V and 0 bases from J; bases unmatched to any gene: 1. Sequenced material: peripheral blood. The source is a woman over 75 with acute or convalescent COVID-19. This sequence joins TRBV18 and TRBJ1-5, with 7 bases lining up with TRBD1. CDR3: CASSPTGDSNQPQHF. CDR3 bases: TGTGCCAGCTCACCAACAGGGGATAGCAATCAGCCCCAGCATTTT.